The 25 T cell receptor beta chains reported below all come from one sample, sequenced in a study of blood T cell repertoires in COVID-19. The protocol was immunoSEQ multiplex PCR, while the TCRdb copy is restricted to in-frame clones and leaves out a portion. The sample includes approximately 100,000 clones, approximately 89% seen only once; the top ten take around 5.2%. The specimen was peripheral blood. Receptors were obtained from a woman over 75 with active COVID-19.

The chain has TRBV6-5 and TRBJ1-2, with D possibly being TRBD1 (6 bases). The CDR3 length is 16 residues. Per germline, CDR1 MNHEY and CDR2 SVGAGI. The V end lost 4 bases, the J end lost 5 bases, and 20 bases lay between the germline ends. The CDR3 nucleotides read TGTGCCAGCAGTTGGGTGGGAGGAGGGGGGGGATATGGCTACACCTTC. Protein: CASSWVGGGGGYGYTF.

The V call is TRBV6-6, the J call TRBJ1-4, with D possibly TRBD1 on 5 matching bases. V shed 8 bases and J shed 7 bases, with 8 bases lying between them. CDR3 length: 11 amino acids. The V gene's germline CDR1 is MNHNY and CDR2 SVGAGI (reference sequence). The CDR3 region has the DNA TGTGCCAGCGGGGGGGGTGAAAAACTGTTTTTT. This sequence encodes CASGGGEKLFF.

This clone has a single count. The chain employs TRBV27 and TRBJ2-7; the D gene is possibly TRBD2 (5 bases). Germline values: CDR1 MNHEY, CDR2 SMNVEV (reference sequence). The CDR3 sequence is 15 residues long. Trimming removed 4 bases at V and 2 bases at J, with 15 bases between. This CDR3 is CASSSRTGLAYEQYF. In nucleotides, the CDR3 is TGTGCCAGCAGTTCCAGGACTGGTTTAGCCTACGAGCAGTACTTC.

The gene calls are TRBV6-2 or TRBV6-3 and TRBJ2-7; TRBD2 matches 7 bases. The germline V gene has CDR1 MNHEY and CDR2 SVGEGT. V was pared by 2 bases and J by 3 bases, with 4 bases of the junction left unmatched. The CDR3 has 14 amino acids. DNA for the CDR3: TGTGCCAGCAGTTACGCGGGGGAGGGCTACGAGCAGTACTTC. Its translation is CASSYAGEGYEQYF.

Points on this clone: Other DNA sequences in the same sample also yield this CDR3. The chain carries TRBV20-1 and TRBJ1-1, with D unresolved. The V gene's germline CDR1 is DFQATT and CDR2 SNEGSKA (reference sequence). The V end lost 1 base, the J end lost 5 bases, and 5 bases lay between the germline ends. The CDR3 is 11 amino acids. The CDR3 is CSARGGTEAFF. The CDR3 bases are TGCAGTGCTAGAGGAGGTACTGAAGCTTTCTTT.

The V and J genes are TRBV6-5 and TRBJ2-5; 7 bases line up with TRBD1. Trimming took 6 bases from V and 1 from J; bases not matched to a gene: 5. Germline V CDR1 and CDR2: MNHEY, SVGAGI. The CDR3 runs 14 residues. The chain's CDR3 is CASRQTGSQETQYF. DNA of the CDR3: TGTGCCAGCAGGCAGACAGGGAGCCAAGAGACCCAGTACTTC.

CDR3 residues: CASSPLTSALGELFF. The CDR3 bases are TGTGCCAGCAGCCCCTTGACTAGTGCGTTGGGGGAGCTGTTTTTT. The chain carries TRBV4-2 and TRBJ2-2, with a possible D match to TRBD2 (6 bases). V lost 4 bases, J lost 8 bases, and 17 bases lay in between. CDR1 is LGHNA, CDR2 YNFKEQ, per germline. The CDR3 loop spans 15 amino acids.

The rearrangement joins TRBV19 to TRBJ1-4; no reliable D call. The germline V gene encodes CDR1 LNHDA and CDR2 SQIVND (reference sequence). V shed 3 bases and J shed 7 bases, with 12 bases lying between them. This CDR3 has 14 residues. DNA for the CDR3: TGTGCCAGTAGTATGTCCGGGGTCCGTGAAAAACTGTTTTTT. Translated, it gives CASSMSGVREKLFF.

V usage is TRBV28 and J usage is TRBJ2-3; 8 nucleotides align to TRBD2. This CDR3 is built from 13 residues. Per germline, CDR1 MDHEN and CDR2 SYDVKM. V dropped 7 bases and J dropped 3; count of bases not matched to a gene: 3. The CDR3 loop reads CASTGTRTDTQYF. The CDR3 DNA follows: TGTGCCAGCACTGGGACTAGAACAGATACGCAGTATTTT.

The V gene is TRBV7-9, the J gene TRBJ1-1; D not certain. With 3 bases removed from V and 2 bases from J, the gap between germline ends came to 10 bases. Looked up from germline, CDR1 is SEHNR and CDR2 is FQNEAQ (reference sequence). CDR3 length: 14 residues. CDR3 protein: CASSFTGINTEAFF. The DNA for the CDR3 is TGTGCCAGCAGCTTCACCGGGATAAACACTGAAGCTTTCTTT.

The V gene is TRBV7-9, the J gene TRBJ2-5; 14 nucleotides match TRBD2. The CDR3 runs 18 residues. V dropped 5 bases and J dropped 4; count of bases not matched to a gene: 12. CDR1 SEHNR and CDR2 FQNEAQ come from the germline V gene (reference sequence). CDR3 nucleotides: TGTGCCAGCAGCCCCCGACTAGCGGGAGGGCGAGTGGTAGAGACCCAGTACTTC. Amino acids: CASSPRLAGGRVVETQYF.

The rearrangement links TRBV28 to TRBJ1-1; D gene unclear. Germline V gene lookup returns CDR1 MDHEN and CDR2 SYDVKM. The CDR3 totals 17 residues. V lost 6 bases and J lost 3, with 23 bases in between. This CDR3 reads CASSPRRTVVKDTEAFF. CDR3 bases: TGTGCCAGCAGCCCAAGGCGAACAGTTGTTAAGGACACTGAAGCTTTCTTT.

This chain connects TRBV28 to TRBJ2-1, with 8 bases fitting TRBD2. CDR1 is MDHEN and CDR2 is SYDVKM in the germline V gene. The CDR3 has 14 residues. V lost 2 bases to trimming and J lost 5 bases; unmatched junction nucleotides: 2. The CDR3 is CASSLTSGHNEQFF. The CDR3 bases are TGTGCCAGCAGTTTAACTAGCGGACACAATGAGCAGTTCTTC. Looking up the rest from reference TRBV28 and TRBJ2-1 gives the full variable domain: DVKVTQSSRYLVKRTGEKVFLECVQDMDHENMFWYRQDPGLGLRLIYFSYDVKMKEKGDIPEGYSVSREKKERFSLILESASTNQTSMYLCASSLTSGHNEQFFGPGTRLTVL.

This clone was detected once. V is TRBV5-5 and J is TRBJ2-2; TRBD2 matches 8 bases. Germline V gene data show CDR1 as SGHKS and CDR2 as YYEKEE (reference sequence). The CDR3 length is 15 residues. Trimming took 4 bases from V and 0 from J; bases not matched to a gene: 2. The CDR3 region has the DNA TGTGCCAGCAGCCGTAGCGGGACGAACACCGGGGAGCTGTTTTTT. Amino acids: CASSRSGTNTGELFF.

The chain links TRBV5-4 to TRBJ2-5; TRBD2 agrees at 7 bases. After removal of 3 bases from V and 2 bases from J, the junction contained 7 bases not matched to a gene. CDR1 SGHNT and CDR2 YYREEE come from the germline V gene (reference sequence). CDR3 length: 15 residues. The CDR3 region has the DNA TGTGCCAGCAGCTCGCCTGCTAGCGGACAAGAGACCCAGTACTTC. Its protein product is CASSSPASGQETQYF.

The CDR3 DNA reads TGTGCCAGCAGTGACCTCCTGCAGGGTGGGATGTACGAGCAGTACTTC. This translates into CASSDLLQGGMYEQYF. The V gene is TRBV6-2 or TRBV6-3, the J gene TRBJ2-7, with D maybe TRBD1 (5 bases). Germline V gives CDR1 MNHEY, CDR2 SVGEGT. The CDR3 has 16 residues. V dropped 5 bases and J dropped 4 bases, with 21 bases sitting between them.

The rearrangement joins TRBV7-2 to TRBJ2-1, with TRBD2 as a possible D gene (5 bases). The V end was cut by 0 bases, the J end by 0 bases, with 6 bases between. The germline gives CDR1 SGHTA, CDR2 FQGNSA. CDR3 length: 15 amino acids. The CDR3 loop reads CASSLAGVSYNEQFF. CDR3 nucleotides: TGTGCCAGCAGCTTAGCGGGAGTCTCCTACAATGAGCAGTTCTTC.

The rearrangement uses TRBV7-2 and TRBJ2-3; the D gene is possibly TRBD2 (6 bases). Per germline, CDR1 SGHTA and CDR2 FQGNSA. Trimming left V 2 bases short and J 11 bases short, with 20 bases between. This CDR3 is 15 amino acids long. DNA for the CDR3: TGTGCCAGCAGCTTACTTGTCGGAGTGGAGGGTGGGCAGTATTTT. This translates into CASSLLVGVEGGQYF.

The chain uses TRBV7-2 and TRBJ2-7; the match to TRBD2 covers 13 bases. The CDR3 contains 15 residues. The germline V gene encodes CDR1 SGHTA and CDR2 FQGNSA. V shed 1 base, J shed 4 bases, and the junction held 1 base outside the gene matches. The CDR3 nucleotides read TGTGCCAGCAGCTTAGGGACTAGCGGGAGATACGAGCAGTACTTC. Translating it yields CASSLGTSGRYEQYF.

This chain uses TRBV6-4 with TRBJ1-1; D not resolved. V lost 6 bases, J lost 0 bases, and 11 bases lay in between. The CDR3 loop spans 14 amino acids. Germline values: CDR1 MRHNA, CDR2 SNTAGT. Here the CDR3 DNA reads TGTGCCAGCAGAGGAGAGGAGTTGAACACTGAAGCTTTCTTT. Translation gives CASRGEELNTEAFF.

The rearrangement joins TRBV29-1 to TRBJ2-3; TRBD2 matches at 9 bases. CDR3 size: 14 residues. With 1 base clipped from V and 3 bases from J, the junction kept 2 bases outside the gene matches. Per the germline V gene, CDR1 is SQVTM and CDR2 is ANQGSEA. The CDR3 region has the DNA TGCAGCGTTGAAGGTAGCGGGAGAACAGATACGCAGTATTTT. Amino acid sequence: CSVEGSGRTDTQYF.

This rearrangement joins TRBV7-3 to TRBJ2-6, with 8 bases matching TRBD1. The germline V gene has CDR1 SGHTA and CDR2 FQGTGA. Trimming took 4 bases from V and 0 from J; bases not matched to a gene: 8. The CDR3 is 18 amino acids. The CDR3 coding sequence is TGTGCCAGCAGCTCCGGACAGGGACCCCTCTCTGGGGCCAACGTCCTGACTTTC. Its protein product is CASSSGQGPLSGANVLTF.

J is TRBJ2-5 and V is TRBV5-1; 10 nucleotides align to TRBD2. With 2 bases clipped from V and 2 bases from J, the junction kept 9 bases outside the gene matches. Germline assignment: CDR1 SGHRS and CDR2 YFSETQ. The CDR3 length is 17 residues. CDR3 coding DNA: TGCGCCAGCAGCTTTGGGCTAGCGGGAGATAATCAAGAGACCCAGTACTTC. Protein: CASSFGLAGDNQETQYF. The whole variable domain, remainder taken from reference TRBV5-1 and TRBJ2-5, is KAGVTQTPRYLIKTRGQQVTLSCSPISGHRSVSWYQQTPGQGLQFLFEYFSETQRNKGNFPGRFSGRQFSNSRSEMNVSTLELGDSALYLCASSFGLAGDNQETQYFGPGTRLLVL.

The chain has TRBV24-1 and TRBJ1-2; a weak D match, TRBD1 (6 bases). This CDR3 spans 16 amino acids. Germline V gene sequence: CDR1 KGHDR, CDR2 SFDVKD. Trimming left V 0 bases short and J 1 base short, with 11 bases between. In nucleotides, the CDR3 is TGTGCCACCAGTGATTTGTCAGGGGTTATTAACTATGGCTACACCTTC. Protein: CATSDLSGVINYGYTF.

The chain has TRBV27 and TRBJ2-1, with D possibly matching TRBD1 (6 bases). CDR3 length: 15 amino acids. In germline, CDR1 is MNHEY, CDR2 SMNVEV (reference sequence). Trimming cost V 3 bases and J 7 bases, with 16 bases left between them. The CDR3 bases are TGTGCCAGCAGTTTTGGCTACCTAGGGGGTAATGAGCAGTTCTTC. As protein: CASSFGYLGGNEQFF.